These 25 T cell receptor beta chains were all obtained from the same sample, sequenced in a study of OX40 agonist ivuxolimab in advanced cancers. Generated by immunoSEQ multiplex PCR, the TCRdb table keeps only in-frame clones and is missing some. Of tens of thousands of clones detected, approximately 89% appear once; the ten largest clones hold around 0.4%. The source was CD4+ or CD8+ T cells sorted from blood, collected in a trial of the OX40 agonist ivuxolimab. These receptors all stem from an adult with an advanced solid tumor such as melanoma, head and neck, liver or kidney cancer.

This chain uses TRBV27 with TRBJ2-7, with a tentative D call TRBD1 (6 bases). The germline V gene has CDR1 MNHEY and CDR2 SMNVEV (reference sequence). Trimming took 4 bases from V and 2 from J, leaving 9 bases between them. This CDR3 has 13 residues. CDR3 amino acids: CASSSHRAYEQYF. The CDR3 DNA sequence: TGTGCCAGCAGTTCGCACAGGGCCTACGAGCAGTACTTC.

This clone has just a few counts. DNA for the CDR3: TGTGCCAGCAGTGCACCAGGGGCCAACCCGTGGACTGAAGCTTTCTTT. This encodes CASSAPGANPWTEAFF. The gene calls are TRBV6-6 and TRBJ1-1; perhaps TRBD1 as D (6 bases). V shed 5 bases and J shed 5 bases, with 21 bases lying between them. The CDR3 runs 16 residues. CDR1 is MNHNY, CDR2 SVGAGI, per germline (reference sequence).

The V gene is TRBV5-1, the J gene TRBJ1-1, with 9 nucleotides matching TRBD1. Germline CDR1 and CDR2: SGHRS and YFSETQ. Germline trimming cut 2 bases from V and 1 base from J; bases unmatched to any gene: 3. CDR3 size: 15 residues. CDR3 in DNA: TGCGCCAGCAGCTTACAGGGGGCTGGGAACACTGAAGCTTTCTTT. It translates to CASSLQGAGNTEAFF.

This rearrangement joins TRBV5-1 to TRBJ2-1; TRBD2 matches at 13 bases. The CDR3 has 15 amino acids. Trimming cost V 3 bases and J 8 bases; bases outside gene matches: 5. In germline, CDR1 is SGHRS, CDR2 YFSETQ. The CDR3 is CASSSRTSGSDEQFF. The DNA for the CDR3 is TGCGCCAGCAGCTCACGGACTAGCGGGAGTGATGAGCAGTTCTTC.

The chain recombines TRBV6-5 with TRBJ2-7, with 12 bases fitting TRBD2. The CDR3 is 15 amino acids. V lost 0 bases and J lost 6; bases outside the gene matches: 3. CDR1 MNHEY and CDR2 SVGAGI come from the germline V gene. CDR3 region: CASSYSLLAGGEQYF. The CDR3 DNA sequence: TGTGCCAGCAGTTACTCCCTACTAGCGGGAGGCGAGCAGTACTTC.

The CDR3, as DNA: TGTGCCAGCAGCCAAGATTGGCTGAACGAGCAGTACTTC. It yields the protein CASSQDWLNEQYF. The rearrangement links TRBV14 to TRBJ2-7, with unresolved D. The V gene lost 0 bases and the J gene lost 5 bases, with 8 bases spanning the gap. The V gene's germline CDR1 is SGHDN and CDR2 FVKESK. CDR3 length equals 13 residues.

The rearrangement uses TRBV7-8 and TRBJ2-3, with TRBD2 identical over 9 bases. The V and J ends lost 1 base and 1 base, in that order; junction bases with no gene match: 6. CDR1 and CDR2 from the germline V gene are SGHVS and FQNEAQ. The CDR3 length is 17 residues. The CDR3 sequence: CASSLGVGLARTDTQYF. CDR3 DNA sequence: TGTGCCAGCAGCTTAGGAGTTGGACTAGCGCGCACAGATACGCAGTATTTT. Supplemented by reference TRBV7-8 and TRBJ2-3, the full variable domain reads GAGVSQSPRYKVAKRGQDVALRCDPISGHVSLFWYQQALGQGPEFLTYFQNEAQLDKSGLPSDRFFAERPEGSVSTLKIQRTQQEDSAVYLCASSLGVGLARTDTQYFGPGTRLTVL.

The genes are TRBV11-2 and TRBJ2-7; the match to TRBD2 covers 12 bases. CDR1 and CDR2 (germline): SGHAT, FQNNGV. V gave up 5 bases and J gave up 4 bases; unmatched junction bases: 6. This CDR3 contains 15 residues. The CDR3: CASSLTGLAGYEQYF. Here the CDR3 DNA reads TGTGCCAGCAGCCTCACTGGACTAGCGGGATACGAGCAGTACTTC.

This clone has just a few counts. The rearrangement uses TRBV27 and TRBJ1-1; TRBD1 matches 7 bases. There are 15 residues in the CDR3. Germline CDR1 MNHEY, CDR2 SMNVEV (reference sequence). Trimming cost V 5 bases and J 6 bases; bases outside gene matches: 12. The CDR3 reads CASSPPLTGAPEAFF. CDR3 nucleotide sequence: TGTGCCAGCAGTCCCCCCCTTACAGGGGCCCCTGAAGCTTTCTTT.

V gene TRBV30 combines with J gene TRBJ2-1; either TRBD1 or TRBD2 may fit D (5 bases each). The CDR3 runs 14 residues. V lost 5 bases and J 2 bases, leaving 13 bases between the germline ends. CDR1 is GTSNPN and CDR2 is SVGIG in the germline V gene (reference sequence). CDR3 in DNA: TGTGCCTGGGGCCGGGGCTTAGCCTACAATGAGCAGTTCTTC. Encoded protein: CAWGRGLAYNEQFF.

A single count supports this clone. This rearrangement joins TRBV11-3 to TRBJ1-4; D uncertain. Trimming cost V 1 base and J 0 bases, with 12 bases left between them. The CDR3 has 17 residues. Germline V CDR1 and CDR2: SGHNT, YENEEA. The CDR3 bases are TGTGCCAGCAGCTTAGGGGCGGACGCCGCAACTAATGAAAAACTGTTTTTT. Its protein product is CASSLGADAATNEKLFF. Full variable domain (outside the CDR3, taken from reference TRBV11-3 and TRBJ1-4): EAGVVQSPRYKIIEKKQPVAFWCNPISGHNTLYWYLQNLGQGPELLIRYENEEAVDDSQLPKDRFSAERLKGVDSTLKIQPAELGDSAVYLCASSLGADAATNEKLFFGSGTQLSVL.

The chain employs TRBV4-3 and TRBJ2-7; D gene unclear. CDR1 is LGHNA and CDR2 is YSLEER in the germline V gene. V shed 0 bases and J shed 1 base, with 10 bases lying between them. CDR3 length: 15 amino acids. CDR3 amino acids: CASSQESGISYEQYF. The CDR3 DNA reads TGCGCCAGCAGCCAAGAATCCGGAATTTCCTACGAGCAGTACTTC.

The chain couples TRBV4-3 to TRBJ2-7, with TRBD1 matching over 11 bases. CDR3 size: 14 residues. Germline CDR1 reads LGHNA; CDR2 reads YSLEER. V lost 5 bases to trimming and J lost 5 bases; unmatched junction nucleotides: 5. The CDR3 DNA is TGCGCCAGCAGCTCCCGGACAGGGGGCGACGAGCAGTACTTC. Translating gives CASSSRTGGDEQYF.

V is TRBV14 and J is TRBJ2-1, with 10 bases fitting TRBD2. This CDR3 spans 13 amino acids. Germline trimming cut 4 bases from V and 15 bases from J; bases unmatched to any gene: 9. Germline loops: CDR1 SGHDN, CDR2 FVKESK. The CDR3 DNA reads as TGTGCCAGCAGCCCCCAGCGGGAGGGCCCCCGGTTCTTC. Its protein is CASSPQREGPRFF. Full variable domain (rest looked up from reference TRBV14 and TRBJ2-1): EAGVTQFPSHSVIEKGQTVTLRCDPISGHDNLYWYRRVMGKEIKFLLHFVKESKQDESGMPNNRFLAERTGGTYSTLKVQPAELEDSGVYFCASSPQREGPRFFGPGTRLTVL.

The V and J genes are TRBV23-1 and TRBJ2-5; 7 nucleotides align to TRBD2. TRBV23-1 is an ORF, with its function uncertain. The CDR3 loop spans 21 amino acids. V dropped 4 bases and J dropped 1; count of bases not matched to a gene: 24. This chain's CDR3 is CASSRSDFGGGSGDRQETQYF. The CDR3 DNA reads TGCGCCAGCAGTCGGTCGGATTTTGGCGGCGGGAGTGGGGACCGCCAAGAGACCCAGTACTTC.

V usage is TRBV10-3 and J usage is TRBJ1-1; D possibly corresponds to TRBD1 (6 bases). There are 13 residues in the CDR3. The V gene's germline CDR1 is ENHRY and CDR2 SYGVKD. V was trimmed by 3 bases and J by 5 bases, leaving 10 bases between them. In nucleotides, the CDR3 is TGTGCCATCAGTGATCGGGGGCTTACTGAAGCTTTCTTT. Protein: CAISDRGLTEAFF.

V gene TRBV19 combines with J gene TRBJ2-3; 13 bases fit TRBD2. CDR3 length: 16 residues. Trimming took 5 bases from V and 5 from J; bases not matched to a gene: 7. Germline assignment: CDR1 LNHDA and CDR2 SQIVND (reference sequence). The CDR3 region has the DNA TGTGCCAGTAGTCCCCGGACTAGCGGGAGTAAAGATACGCAGTATTTT. It encodes CASSPRTSGSKDTQYF. The whole variable domain, remainder taken from reference TRBV19 and TRBJ2-3, is DGGITQSPKYLFRKEGQNVTLSCEQNLNHDAMYWYRQDPGQGLRLIYYSQIVNDFQKGDIAEGYSVSREKKESFPLTVTSAQKNPTAFYLCASSPRTSGSKDTQYFGPGTRLTVL.

The V and J genes are TRBV21-1 and TRBJ2-7; the table's D call, TRBD1, has no DNA check behind it. TRBV21-1 counts as a pseudogene. The CDR3 runs to 15 residues. CDR3 coding DNA: TGTGCCAGCAGCAAACCCATTGGGACAGTCTACGAGCAGTACTTC. Residues: CASSKPIGTVYEQYF.

The chain carries TRBV10-1 and TRBJ2-1; D not resolved. Germline values: CDR1 WNHNN, CDR2 SYGVQD (reference sequence). The CDR3 runs 16 residues. V lost 0 bases and J lost 0, with 9 bases in between. The CDR3 region has the DNA TGCGCCAGCAGTGAGTCCGGCGCGGTCTCCTACAATGAGCAGTTCTTC. This sequence encodes CASSESGAVSYNEQFF.

The chain employs TRBV30 and TRBJ2-5; 8 nucleotides align to TRBD1. The CDR3 extends over 15 amino acids. Germline trimming cut 3 bases from V and 2 bases from J; bases unmatched to any gene: 8. The germline V gene has CDR1 GTSNPN and CDR2 SVGIG (reference sequence). The CDR3 reads CAWSGQGSTQETQYF. The CDR3 region has the DNA TGTGCCTGGAGCGGACAGGGTTCTACACAAGAGACCCAGTACTTC.

The chain employs TRBV7-8 and TRBJ2-1; TRBD2 might be the D (6 bases). The CDR3 is 16 amino acids. CDR1 is SGHVS and CDR2 is FQNEAQ in the germline V gene. The V gene lost 5 bases and the J gene lost 3 bases, with 17 bases spanning the gap. This CDR3 reads CASSRRRGGFYNEQFF. Written as DNA, the CDR3 is TGTGCCAGCAGCCGAAGGAGGGGAGGCTTCTACAATGAGCAGTTCTTC.

V gene TRBV6-5 combines with J gene TRBJ2-7, with TRBD1 identical over 7 bases. The J segment lost 2 bases and the V segment lost 1 base, leaving 2 bases of the junction unmatched. CDR1 is MNHEY and CDR2 is SVGAGI in the germline V gene. This CDR3 is 14 amino acids long. Here the CDR3 reads CASSYFDRAYEQYF. The CDR3 DNA sequence: TGTGCCAGCAGTTACTTCGACAGGGCCTACGAGCAGTACTTC.

The V gene is TRBV19, the J gene TRBJ1-2; D gene unclear. CDR3 length: 14 residues. CDR1 is LNHDA, CDR2 SQIVND, per germline (reference sequence). V dropped 6 bases and J dropped 2 bases, with 13 bases sitting between them. The CDR3 spells CASRLVFENYGYTF. For the CDR3, the DNA is TGTGCCAGTAGACTCGTATTCGAGAACTATGGCTACACCTTC. Based on the CDR3 plus reference TRBV19 and TRBJ1-2, the full variable domain is DGGITQSPKYLFRKEGQNVTLSCEQNLNHDAMYWYRQDPGQGLRLIYYSQIVNDFQKGDIAEGYSVSREKKESFPLTVTSAQKNPTAFYLCASRLVFENYGYTFGSGTRLTVV.

This rearrangement joins TRBV2 to TRBJ2-5; D possibly corresponds to TRBD1 (5 bases). The CDR3 consists of 14 residues. Germline V gene lookup returns CDR1 SNHLY and CDR2 FYNNEI. Trimming removed 6 bases from V and 0 bases from J, with 11 bases in between. The CDR3 nucleotides are TGTGCCAGCAGCACTCAGGGTAACCAAGAGACCCAGTACTTC. Translating it yields CASSTQGNQETQYF.

This chain connects TRBV5-1 to TRBJ2-6, with D maybe TRBD2 (7 bases). Germline V lookup: CDR1 SGHRS, CDR2 YFSETQ. The V and J ends lost 5 bases and 0 bases respectively, with 18 bases between them. The CDR3 extends over 18 amino acids. The DNA of the CDR3 is TGCGCCAGCAGAGGAGGGGGGGCCCCGTACTCTGGGGCCAACGTCCTGACTTTC. This encodes CASRGGGAPYSGANVLTF.